This TCR beta chain was captured by sequencing in a study of T cell changes during pregnancy in multiple sclerosis. Produced via immunoSEQ multiplex PCR; TCRdb's table is partial and in-frame only. The table records 35,000 to 45,000 clones, 70% to 90% of them present only once. The TCR originated in a female donor with multiple sclerosis, enrolled in a pregnancy study. The source was CD4+ T cells from peripheral blood mononuclear cells, collected before pregnancy.

The CDR3 DNA follows: TGCGCCAGCAGCTTGGCCGATACTTCTGATACGCAGTATTTT. This gives the protein CASSLADTSDTQYF. V gene TRBV5-1 combines with J gene TRBJ2-3; unclear D gene. The CDR3 runs to 14 residues. Germline values: CDR1 SGHRS, CDR2 YFSETQ. Trimming took 0 bases from V and 6 from J, leaving 11 bases between them.